This record covers a single T cell receptor beta chain. This entry belongs to a study of T cells in Graves' hyperthyroidism and ophthalmopathy. The source material, RNA transcripts, was used to amplify TCR beta CDR3 regions. With the HTBI primer set, the TCR CDR3 went through a first round of RT-PCR. TCRdb re-called the multiplex PCR reads with MiXCR, one entry per CDR3 protein. The sample gives 340,000 or so distinct CDR3 sequences, around 16% of which show up once; around 35% is in the top ten. Germline loops: CDR1 SGHRS, CDR2 YFSETQ. The CDR3 totals 15 residues. V gave up 0 bases and J gave up 7 bases, with 14 bases separating them.

The source is a man in his thirties or forties with Graves' hyperthyroidism. The chain is built from TRBV5-1 and TRBJ2-1, with D perhaps TRBD1 or TRBD2 (5 bases each). Sequences were obtained from blood. DNA of the CDR3: TGCGCCAGCAGCTTGGCTTCAACTTGGGGGAATGAGCAGTTCTTC. Residues: CASSLASTWGNEQFF.